This T cell receptor (beta chain) was obtained from a study of OX40 agonist ivuxolimab in advanced cancers. About the study: Patients in the trial were receiving intravenous ivuxolimab every 2 weeks, at doses of 0.01 to 10 mg/kg. General study results and limits: Clonal expansion was seen in CD4+ and CD8+ blood T cells by week 6 at 0.1 to 3.0 mg/kg. There were, on average, more expanded clones in CD8+ T cells than in CD4+. Certain nonresponders additionally had low normalized T-cell clonal expansion.

Generated by immunoSEQ multiplex PCR, the TCRdb table keeps only in-frame clones and is missing some. The data show around 55,000 clones, roughly nine tenths seen once. The J segment lost 6 bases and the V segment lost 4 bases, leaving 5 bases of the junction unmatched. Per germline, CDR1 SGDLS and CDR2 YYNGEE. The CDR3 runs to 13 residues. On this clone: What it recognizes is unknown.

The input for sequencing was CD4+ or CD8+ T cells sorted from blood, taken in a trial of the OX40 agonist ivuxolimab. V is TRBV9 and J is TRBJ2-3; 7 positions match TRBD2. The source of this sequence is an adult with an advanced solid tumor such as melanoma, head and neck, liver or kidney cancer. The chain's CDR3 is CASSPRGDDTQYF. The CDR3 DNA follows: TGTGCCAGCAGCCCCCGGGGGGATGATACGCAGTATTTT. The full variable domain, completed using reference TRBV9 and TRBJ2-3, is DSGVTQTPKHLITATGQRVTLRCSPRSGDLSVYWYQQSLDQGLQFLIQYYNGEERAKGNILERFSAQQFPDLHSELNLSSLELGDSALYFCASSPRGDDTQYFGPGTRLTVL.